This T cell receptor (beta chain) was sequenced in a study of T cells in Graves' hyperthyroidism and ophthalmopathy. Across the study: Before any treatment, at initial diagnosis, peripheral blood was collected.

Disease duration was under 3 months in the ophthalmopathy patients, who also had a Clinical Activity Score of at least 3 and a NOSPECS grade of at least 4. Clinical symptoms, serum thyroxine and TRAb, thyroid ultrasound and orbital computed tomography together formed the diagnostic basis. Authors of the study amplified TCR beta CDR3 regions from RNA transcripts. The HTBI set primed first-round TCR CDR3 RT-PCR. TCRdb passed the multiplex PCR reads through MiXCR, listing each CDR3 protein once. The table lists fewer than 700,000 distinct CDR3 sequences, under 20% of them singletons. The length of the CDR3 is 15 residues. CDR1 and CDR2 from the germline V gene are SGHTS and YDEGEE. Trimming removed 1 base from V and 6 bases from J; junction bases left unmatched: 5. This clonotype was observed a few times.

This clonotype was sampled from a woman between 18 and 30 years old with Graves' ophthalmopathy. This chain uses TRBV5-8 with TRBJ2-3, with 10 bases that match TRBD2. The sequencing input was blood. CDR3 sequence: CASSLMIAGGDTQYF. CDR3 DNA sequence: TGTGCCAGCAGCTTGATGATAGCGGGAGGCGATACGCAGTATTTT.